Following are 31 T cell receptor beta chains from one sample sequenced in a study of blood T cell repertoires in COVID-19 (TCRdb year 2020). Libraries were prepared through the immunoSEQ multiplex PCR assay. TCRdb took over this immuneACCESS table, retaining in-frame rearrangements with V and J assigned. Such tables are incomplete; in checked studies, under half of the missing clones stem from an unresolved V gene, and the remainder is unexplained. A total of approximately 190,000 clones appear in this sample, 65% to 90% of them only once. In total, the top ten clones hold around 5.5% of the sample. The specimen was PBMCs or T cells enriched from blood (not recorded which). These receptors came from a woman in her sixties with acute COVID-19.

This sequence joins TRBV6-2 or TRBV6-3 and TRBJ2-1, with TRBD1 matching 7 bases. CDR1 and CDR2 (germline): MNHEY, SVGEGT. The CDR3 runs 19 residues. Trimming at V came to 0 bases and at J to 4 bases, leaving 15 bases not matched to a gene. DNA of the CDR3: TGTGCCAGCAGTTACTCCCCCGGGTCCCCCGGGACAGAGTACAATGAGCAGTTCTTC. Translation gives CASSYSPGSPGTEYNEQFF.

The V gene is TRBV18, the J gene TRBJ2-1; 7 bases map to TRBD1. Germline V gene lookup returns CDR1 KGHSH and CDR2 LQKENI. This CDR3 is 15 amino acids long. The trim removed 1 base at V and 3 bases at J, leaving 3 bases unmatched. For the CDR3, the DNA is TGTGCCAGCTCACCACGCCAGGGGGACTACAATGAGCAGTTCTTC. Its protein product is CASSPRQGDYNEQFF.

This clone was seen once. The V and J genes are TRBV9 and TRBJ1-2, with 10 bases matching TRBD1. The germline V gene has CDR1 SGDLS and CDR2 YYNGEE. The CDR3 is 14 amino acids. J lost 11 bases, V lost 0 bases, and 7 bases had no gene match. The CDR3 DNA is TGTGCCAGCAGCGTAGACCGGACAGGGGGAGCTTACACCTTC. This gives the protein CASSVDRTGGAYTF. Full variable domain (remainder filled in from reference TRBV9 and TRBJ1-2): DSGVTQTPKHLITATGQRVTLRCSPRSGDLSVYWYQQSLDQGLQFLIQYYNGEERAKGNILERFSAQQFPDLHSELNLSSLELGDSALYFCASSVDRTGGAYTFGSGTRLTVV.

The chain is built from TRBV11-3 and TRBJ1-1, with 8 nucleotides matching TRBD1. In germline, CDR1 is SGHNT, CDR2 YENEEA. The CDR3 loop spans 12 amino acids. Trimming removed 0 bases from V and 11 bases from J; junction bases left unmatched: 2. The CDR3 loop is CASSLEQGEAFF. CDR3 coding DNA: TGTGCCAGCAGCTTAGAACAGGGGGAGGCTTTCTTT.

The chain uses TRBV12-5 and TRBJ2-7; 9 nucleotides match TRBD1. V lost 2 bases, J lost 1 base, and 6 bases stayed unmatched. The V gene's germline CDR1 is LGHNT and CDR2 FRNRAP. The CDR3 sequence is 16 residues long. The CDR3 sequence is CASGLPPGTGSYEQYF. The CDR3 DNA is TGTGCTAGTGGTTTGCCTCCCGGGACAGGGTCCTACGAGCAGTACTTC.

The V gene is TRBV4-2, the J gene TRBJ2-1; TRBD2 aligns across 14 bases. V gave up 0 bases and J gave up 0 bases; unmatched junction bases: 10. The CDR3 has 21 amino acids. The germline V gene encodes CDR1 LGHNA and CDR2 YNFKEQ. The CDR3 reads CASSQEISGLAGVLSYNEQFF. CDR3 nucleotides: TGTGCCAGCAGCCAAGAGATATCGGGACTAGCGGGGGTCCTCTCCTACAATGAGCAGTTCTTC.

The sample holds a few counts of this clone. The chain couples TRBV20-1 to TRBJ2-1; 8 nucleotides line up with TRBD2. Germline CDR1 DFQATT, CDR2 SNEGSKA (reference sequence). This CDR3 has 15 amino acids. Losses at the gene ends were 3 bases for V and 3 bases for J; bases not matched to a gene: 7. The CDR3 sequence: CSASPLAGRYNEQFF. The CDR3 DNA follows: TGCAGTGCTAGTCCCCTAGCGGGCCGCTACAATGAGCAGTTCTTC.

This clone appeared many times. In DNA form, the CDR3 reads TGTGCCAGCTCACCACCGAGTACCCACACTGAAGCTTTCTTT. Translation: CASSPPSTHTEAFF. This chain links TRBV18 with TRBJ1-1; D not certain. V lost 0 bases, J lost 3 bases, and 8 bases lay in between. CDR1 and CDR2 from the germline V gene are KGHSH and LQKENI. The CDR3 has 14 amino acids.

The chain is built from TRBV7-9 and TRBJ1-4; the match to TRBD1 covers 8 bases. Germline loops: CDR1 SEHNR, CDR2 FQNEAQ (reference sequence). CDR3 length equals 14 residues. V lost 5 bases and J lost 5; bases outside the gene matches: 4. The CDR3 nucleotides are TGTGCCAGCAGCGCGGGACAGGAGAATGAAAAACTGTTTTTT. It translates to CASSAGQENEKLFF. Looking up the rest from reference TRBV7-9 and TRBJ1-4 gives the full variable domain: DTGVSQNPRHKITKRGQNVTFRCDPISEHNRLYWYRQTLGQGPEFLTYFQNEAQLEKSRLLSDRFSAERPKGSFSTLEIQRTEQGDSAMYLCASSAGQENEKLFFGSGTQLSVL.

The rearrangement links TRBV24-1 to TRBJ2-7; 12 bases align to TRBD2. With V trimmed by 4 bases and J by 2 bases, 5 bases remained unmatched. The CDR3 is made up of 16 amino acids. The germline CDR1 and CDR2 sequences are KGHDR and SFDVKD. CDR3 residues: CATSDPGLAGPYEQYF. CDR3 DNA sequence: TGTGCCACCAGTGACCCGGGACTAGCGGGCCCCTACGAGCAGTACTTC.

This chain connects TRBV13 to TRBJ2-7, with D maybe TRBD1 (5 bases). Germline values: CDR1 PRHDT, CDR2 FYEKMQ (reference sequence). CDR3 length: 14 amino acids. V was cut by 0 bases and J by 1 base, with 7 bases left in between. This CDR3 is CASSLGTVSYEQYV. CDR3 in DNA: TGTGCCAGCAGCTTAGGGACAGTGTCCTACGAGCAGTACGTC.

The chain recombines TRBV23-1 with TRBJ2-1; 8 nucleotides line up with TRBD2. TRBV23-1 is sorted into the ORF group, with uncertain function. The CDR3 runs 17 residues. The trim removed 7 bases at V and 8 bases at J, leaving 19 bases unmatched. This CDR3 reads CASISKWGLPGGHEQFF. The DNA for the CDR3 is TGCGCCAGCATCTCAAAATGGGGGCTACCGGGAGGGCATGAGCAGTTCTTC.

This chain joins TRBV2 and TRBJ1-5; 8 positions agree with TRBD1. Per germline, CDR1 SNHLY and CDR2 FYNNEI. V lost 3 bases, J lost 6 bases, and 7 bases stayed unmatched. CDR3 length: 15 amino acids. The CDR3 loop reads CASSEGSGGSQPQHF. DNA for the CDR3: TGTGCCAGCAGTGAGGGTTCAGGGGGCAGTCAGCCCCAGCATTTT.

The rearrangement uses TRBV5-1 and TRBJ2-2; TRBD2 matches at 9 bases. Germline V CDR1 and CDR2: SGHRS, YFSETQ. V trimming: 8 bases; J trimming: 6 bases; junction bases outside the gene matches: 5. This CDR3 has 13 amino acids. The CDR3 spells CASNSGSPGELFF. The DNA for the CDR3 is TGCGCCAGTAATAGCGGGAGTCCCGGGGAGCTGTTTTTT.

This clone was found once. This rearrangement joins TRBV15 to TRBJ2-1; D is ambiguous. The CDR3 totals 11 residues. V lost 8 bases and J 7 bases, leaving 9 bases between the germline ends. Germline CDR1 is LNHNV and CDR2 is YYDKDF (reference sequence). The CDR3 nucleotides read TGTGCCACCTCCCGGCGGAATGAGCAGTTCTTC. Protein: CATSRRNEQFF.

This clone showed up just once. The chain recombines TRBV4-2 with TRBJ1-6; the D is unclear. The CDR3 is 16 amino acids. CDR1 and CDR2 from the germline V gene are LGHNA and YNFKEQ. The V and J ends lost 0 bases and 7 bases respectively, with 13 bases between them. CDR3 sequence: CASSQDQDLRNSPLHF. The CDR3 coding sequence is TGTGCCAGCAGCCAAGATCAGGACTTAAGAAATTCACCCCTCCACTTT.

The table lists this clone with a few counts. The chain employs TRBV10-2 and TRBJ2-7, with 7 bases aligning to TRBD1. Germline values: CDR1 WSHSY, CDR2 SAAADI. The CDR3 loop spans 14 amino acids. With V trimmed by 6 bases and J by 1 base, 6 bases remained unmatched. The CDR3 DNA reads TGCGCCAGCAGAACCGACAGGGAATCCTACGAGCAGTACGTC. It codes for CASRTDRESYEQYV.

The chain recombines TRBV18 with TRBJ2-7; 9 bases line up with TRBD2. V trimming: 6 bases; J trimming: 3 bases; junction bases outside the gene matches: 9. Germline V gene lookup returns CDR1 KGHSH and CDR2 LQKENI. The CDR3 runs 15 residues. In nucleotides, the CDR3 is TGTGCCAGCTCTCCCGGGGCTAGCGGGGTCTACGAGCAGTACGTC. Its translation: CASSPGASGVYEQYV.

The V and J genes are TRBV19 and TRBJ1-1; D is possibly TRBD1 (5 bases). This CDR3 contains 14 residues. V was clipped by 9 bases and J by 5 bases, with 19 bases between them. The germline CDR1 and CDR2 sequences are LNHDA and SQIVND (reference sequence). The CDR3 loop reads CASQPGGRITEAFF. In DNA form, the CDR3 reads TGTGCCAGCCAGCCGGGGGGAAGGATAACTGAAGCTTTCTTT.

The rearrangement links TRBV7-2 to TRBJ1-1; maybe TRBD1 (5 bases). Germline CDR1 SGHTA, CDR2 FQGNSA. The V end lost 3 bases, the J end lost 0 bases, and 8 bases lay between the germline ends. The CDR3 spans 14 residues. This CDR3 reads CASSLGGLNTEAFF. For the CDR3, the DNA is TGTGCCAGCAGCTTGGGGGGTTTGAACACTGAAGCTTTCTTT.

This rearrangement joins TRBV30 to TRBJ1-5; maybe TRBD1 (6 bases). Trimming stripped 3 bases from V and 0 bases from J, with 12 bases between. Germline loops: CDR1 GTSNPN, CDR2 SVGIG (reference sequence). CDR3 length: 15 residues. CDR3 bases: TGTGCCTGGAGCCACACAGGGATTAGCAATCAGCCCCAGCATTTT. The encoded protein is CAWSHTGISNQPQHF.

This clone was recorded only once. CDR3 sequence: CASSDGGNTEAFF. The CDR3 DNA reads as TGCGCCAGCAGTGACGGGGGGAACACTGAAGCTTTCTTT. The chain uses TRBV10-1 and TRBJ1-1; TRBD1 is a possible D gene (5 bases). This CDR3 region has 13 residues. Deletions cut 3 bases from V and 1 base from J, with 6 bases between. Looked up from germline, CDR1 is WNHNN and CDR2 is SYGVQD (reference sequence).

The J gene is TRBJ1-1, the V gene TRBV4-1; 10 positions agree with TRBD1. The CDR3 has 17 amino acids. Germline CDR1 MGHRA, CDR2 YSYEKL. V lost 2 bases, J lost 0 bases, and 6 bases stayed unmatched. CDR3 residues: CASSQWGQGSLNTEAFF. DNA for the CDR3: TGCGCCAGCAGCCAATGGGGACAGGGGAGTCTGAACACTGAAGCTTTCTTT.

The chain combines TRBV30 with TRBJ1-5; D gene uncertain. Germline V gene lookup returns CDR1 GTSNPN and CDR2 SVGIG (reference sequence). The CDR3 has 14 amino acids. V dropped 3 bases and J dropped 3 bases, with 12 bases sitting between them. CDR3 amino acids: CAWSSLVSNQPQHF. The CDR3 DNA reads TGTGCCTGGAGCAGTTTGGTGTCCAATCAGCCCCAGCATTTT.

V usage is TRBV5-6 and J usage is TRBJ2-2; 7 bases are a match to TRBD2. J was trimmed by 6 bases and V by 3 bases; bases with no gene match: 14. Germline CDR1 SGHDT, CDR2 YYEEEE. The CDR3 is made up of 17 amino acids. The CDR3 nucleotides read TGTGCCAGCAGCTCCCGTGGGGCGGGGGTTTCCCCCGGGGAGCTGTTTTTT. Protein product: CASSSRGAGVSPGELFF.

CDR3: CASSQDDRDYNEQFF. The CDR3, as DNA: TGCGCCAGCAGCCAGGACGACAGGGACTACAATGAGCAGTTCTTC. This chain links TRBV4-3 with TRBJ2-1, with 7 bases matching TRBD1. The CDR3 extends over 15 amino acids. CDR1 is LGHNA and CDR2 is YSLEER in the germline V gene. Unmatched junction bases numbered 5, after V lost 3 bases and J lost 3 bases.

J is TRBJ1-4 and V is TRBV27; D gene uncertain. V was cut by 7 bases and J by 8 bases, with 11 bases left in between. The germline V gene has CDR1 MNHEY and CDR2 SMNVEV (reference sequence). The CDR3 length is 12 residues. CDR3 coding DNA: TGTGCCAGCACGGCGGCTGGCGAAAAACTGTTTTTT. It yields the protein CASTAAGEKLFF.

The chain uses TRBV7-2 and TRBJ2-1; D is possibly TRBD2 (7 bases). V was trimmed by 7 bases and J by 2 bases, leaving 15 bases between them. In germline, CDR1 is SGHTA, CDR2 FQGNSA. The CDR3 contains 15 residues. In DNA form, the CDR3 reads TGTGCCAGCACCCTGGGGGGGGGCCCCTACAATGAGCAGTTCTTC. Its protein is CASTLGGGPYNEQFF.

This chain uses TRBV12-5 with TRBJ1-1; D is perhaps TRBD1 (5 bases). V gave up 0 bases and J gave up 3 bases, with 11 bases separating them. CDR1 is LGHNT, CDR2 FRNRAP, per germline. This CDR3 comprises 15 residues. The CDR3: CASGLVNRLYTEAFF. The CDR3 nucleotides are TGTGCTAGTGGTTTGGTAAACAGGTTATACACTGAAGCTTTCTTT.

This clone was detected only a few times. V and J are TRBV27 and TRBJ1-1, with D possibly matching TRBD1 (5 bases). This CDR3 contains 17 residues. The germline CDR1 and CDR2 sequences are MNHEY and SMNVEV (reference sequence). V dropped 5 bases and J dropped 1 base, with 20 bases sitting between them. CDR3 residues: CASSLPPGGGSNTEAFF. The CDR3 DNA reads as TGTGCCAGCAGTCTCCCCCCCGGGGGGGGTTCGAACACTGAAGCTTTCTTT.

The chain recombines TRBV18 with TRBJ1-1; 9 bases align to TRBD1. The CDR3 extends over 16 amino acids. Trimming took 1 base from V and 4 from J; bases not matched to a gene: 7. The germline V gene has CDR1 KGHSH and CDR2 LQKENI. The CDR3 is CASSPRDRVGGTEAFF. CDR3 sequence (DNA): TGTGCCAGCTCACCACGGGACAGGGTTGGAGGCACTGAAGCTTTCTTT.